This record concerns one TCR beta chain sequence. Sequencing used immunoSEQ multiplex PCR; TCRdb keeps in-frame clones, though not all of them. Of some 100,000 clones in the sample, over 70% were seen once. This record belongs to a study of blood T cell repertoires in COVID-19. On the study more broadly: T cells, B-cell-depleted T cells, or PBMCs supplied cDNA or gDNA.

Source material: peripheral blood. The source is a man aged 55-75 years with acute or convalescent COVID-19.

CDR3 loop: CASSPRLAGGNEQFF. The CDR3 DNA reads TGTGCCAGCAGCCCCCGACTAGCGGGGGGGAATGAGCAGTTCTTC. The chain carries TRBV3-1 (or the pseudogene TRBV3-2) and TRBJ2-1, with 14 nucleotides matching TRBD2. Unmatched junction bases numbered 3, after V lost 4 bases and J lost 7 bases. From germline, CDR1 is LGHDT and CDR2 YNNKEL (reference sequence). The CDR3 contains 15 residues.